The sequence of this T cell receptor beta chain was determined in a study of tumor and adjacent non-tumor tissue in lung cancer. At the level of the study: Histology: about a dozen adenocarcinoma, a couple of squamous cell carcinoma, 1 small cell lung cancer. Points from the study as a whole: TCR diversity was significantly greater in tumor than normal lung tissue. Shorter survival was associated with higher TCR diversity in tumors.

Germline V gene sequence: CDR1 DFQATT, CDR2 SNEGSKA (reference sequence). This CDR3 is built from 14 residues. No cell sorting was done before RNA was extracted from the tissue. Concerning this clonotype itself: Its antigen remains unknown. It may be a read error: a sequence one base away is much more abundant.

Three rounds of nested PCR, following a modified ARM-PCR protocol, produced the TCRbeta library. TCRdb ran MiXCR on the multiplex PCR reads and lists one entry per CDR3 protein. Found here are 120,000 to 150,000 distinct CDR3 sequences, approximately 64% of them singletons; the top ten hold around a sixth. Sequencing was carried out using lung tumor tissue. The rearrangement links TRBV20-1 to TRBJ1-1; D perhaps matches TRBD1 (5 bases). The receptor was isolated from a man in his sixties with small cell lung cancer. The DNA of the CDR3 is TGCACTGCTAGAGGGTCGCTGGGGGGCACTGAAGCTTTCTTT. Protein sequence: CTARGSLGGTEAFF.